This TCR beta chain came from a study of cytomegalovirus exposure and HLA in healthy donors. In nominal health when sampled, donors likely had unrecorded immune exposures nonetheless. Germline assignment: CDR1 MGHDK and CDR2 SYGVNS. V was cut by 4 bases and J by 2 bases, with 3 bases left in between. CDR3 length equals 11 residues. PCR used 60 Vbeta primers and 13 Jbeta primers. Here immunoSEQ multiplex PCR was the method, and the copy in TCRdb shows in-frame clones only, minus some. The sample lists 80,000 to 100,000 clones; roughly 86% were seen once. Sequencing was carried out using PBMCs. This chain links TRBV25-1 with TRBJ2-7; unclear D gene. This TCR was recovered from a human donor in good health. The CDR3 DNA is TGTGCCAGCAGTGGGCCCTACGAGCAGTACTTC. Protein: CASSGPYEQYF.